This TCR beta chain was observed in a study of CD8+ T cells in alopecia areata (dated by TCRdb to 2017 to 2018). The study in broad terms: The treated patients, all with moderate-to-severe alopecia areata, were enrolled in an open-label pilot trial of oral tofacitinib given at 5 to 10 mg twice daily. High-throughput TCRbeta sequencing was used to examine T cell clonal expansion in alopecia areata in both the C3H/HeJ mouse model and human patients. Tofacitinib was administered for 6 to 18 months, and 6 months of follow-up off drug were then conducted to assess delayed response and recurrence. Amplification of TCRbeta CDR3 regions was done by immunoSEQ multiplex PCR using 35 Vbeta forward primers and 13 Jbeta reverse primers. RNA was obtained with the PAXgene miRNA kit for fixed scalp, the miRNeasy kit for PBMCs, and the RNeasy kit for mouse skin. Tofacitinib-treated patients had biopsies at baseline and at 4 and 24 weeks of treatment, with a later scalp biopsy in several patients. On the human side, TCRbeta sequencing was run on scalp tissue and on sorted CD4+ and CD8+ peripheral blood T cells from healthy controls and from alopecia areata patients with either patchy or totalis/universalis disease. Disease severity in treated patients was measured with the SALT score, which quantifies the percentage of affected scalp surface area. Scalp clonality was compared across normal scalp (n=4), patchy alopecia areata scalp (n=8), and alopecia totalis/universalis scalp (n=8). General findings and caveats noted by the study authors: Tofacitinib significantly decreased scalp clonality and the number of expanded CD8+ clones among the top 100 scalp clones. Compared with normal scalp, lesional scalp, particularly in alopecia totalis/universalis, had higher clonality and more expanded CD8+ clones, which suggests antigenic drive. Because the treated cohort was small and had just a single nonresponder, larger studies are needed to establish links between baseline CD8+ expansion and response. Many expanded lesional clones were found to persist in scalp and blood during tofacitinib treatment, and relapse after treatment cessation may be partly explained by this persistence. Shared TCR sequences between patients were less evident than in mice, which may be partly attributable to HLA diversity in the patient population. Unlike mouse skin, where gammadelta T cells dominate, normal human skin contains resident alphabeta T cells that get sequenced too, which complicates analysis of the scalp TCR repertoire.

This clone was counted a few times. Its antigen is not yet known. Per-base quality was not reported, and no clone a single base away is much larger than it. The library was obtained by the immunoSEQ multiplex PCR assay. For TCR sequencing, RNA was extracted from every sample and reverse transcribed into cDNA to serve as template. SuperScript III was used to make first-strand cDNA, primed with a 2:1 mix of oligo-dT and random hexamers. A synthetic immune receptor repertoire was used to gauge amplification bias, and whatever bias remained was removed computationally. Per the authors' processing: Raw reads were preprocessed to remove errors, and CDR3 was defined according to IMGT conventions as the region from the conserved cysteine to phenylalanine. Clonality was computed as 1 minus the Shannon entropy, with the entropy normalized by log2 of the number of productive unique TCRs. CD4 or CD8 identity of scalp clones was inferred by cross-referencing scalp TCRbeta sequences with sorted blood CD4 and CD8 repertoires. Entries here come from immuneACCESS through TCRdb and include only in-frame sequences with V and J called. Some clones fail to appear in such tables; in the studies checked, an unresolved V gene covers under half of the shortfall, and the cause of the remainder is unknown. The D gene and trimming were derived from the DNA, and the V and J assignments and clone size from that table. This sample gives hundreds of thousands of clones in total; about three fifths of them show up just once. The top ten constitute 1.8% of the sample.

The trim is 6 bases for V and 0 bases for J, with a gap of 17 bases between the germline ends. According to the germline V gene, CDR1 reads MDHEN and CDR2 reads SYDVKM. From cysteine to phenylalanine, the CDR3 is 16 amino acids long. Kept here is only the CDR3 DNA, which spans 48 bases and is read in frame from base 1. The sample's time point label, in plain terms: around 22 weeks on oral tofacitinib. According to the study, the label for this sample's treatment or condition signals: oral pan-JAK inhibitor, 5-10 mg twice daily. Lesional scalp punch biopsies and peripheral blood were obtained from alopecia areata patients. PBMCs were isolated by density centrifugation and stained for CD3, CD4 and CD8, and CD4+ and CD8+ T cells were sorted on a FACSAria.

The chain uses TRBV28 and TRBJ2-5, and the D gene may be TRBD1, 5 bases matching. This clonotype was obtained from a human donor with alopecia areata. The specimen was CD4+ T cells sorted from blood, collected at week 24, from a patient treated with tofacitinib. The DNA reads TGTGCCAGCAGCGCCCGTTTGACAGAGTACCAAGAGACCCAGTACTTC. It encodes CASSARLTEYQETQYF.